This T cell receptor (beta chain) was sequenced for a study of STAT5B mutations in CD4+ large granular lymphocyte leukemia. Study conclusions and caveats: 8/27 top patient clones versus 2/35 control clones were TRBV06-family. No patients shared main leukemic clonotypes, though about 25% appeared at low frequency elsewhere.

Some clones are missing from TCRdb's copy, which holds only in-frame ones; the method was immunoSEQ multiplex PCR. This sample has over 25,000 clones, with approximately 81% found just once. In regard to this clone: What it recognizes is unknown.

This CDR3 comprises 19 residues. Looked up from germline, CDR1 is SGDLS and CDR2 is YYNGEE. V dropped 0 bases and J dropped 0; count of bases not matched to a gene: 10. The source is a human donor in good health. The chain is built from TRBV9 and TRBJ2-2; 8 bases match TRBD2. Sequencing was carried out using CD4+ T cells from blood buffy coats. The CDR3 DNA reads TGTGCCAGCAGCGTAGGACTAGCGCGAGTTATCGCGAACACCGGGGAGCTGTTTTTT. Its translation: CASSVGLARVIANTGELFF. The full variable domain, with the rest looked up from reference TRBV9 and TRBJ2-2, is DSGVTQTPKHLITATGQRVTLRCSPRSGDLSVYWYQQSLDQGLQFLIQYYNGEERAKGNILERFSAQQFPDLHSELNLSSLELGDSALYFCASSVGLARVIANTGELFFGEGSRLTVL.